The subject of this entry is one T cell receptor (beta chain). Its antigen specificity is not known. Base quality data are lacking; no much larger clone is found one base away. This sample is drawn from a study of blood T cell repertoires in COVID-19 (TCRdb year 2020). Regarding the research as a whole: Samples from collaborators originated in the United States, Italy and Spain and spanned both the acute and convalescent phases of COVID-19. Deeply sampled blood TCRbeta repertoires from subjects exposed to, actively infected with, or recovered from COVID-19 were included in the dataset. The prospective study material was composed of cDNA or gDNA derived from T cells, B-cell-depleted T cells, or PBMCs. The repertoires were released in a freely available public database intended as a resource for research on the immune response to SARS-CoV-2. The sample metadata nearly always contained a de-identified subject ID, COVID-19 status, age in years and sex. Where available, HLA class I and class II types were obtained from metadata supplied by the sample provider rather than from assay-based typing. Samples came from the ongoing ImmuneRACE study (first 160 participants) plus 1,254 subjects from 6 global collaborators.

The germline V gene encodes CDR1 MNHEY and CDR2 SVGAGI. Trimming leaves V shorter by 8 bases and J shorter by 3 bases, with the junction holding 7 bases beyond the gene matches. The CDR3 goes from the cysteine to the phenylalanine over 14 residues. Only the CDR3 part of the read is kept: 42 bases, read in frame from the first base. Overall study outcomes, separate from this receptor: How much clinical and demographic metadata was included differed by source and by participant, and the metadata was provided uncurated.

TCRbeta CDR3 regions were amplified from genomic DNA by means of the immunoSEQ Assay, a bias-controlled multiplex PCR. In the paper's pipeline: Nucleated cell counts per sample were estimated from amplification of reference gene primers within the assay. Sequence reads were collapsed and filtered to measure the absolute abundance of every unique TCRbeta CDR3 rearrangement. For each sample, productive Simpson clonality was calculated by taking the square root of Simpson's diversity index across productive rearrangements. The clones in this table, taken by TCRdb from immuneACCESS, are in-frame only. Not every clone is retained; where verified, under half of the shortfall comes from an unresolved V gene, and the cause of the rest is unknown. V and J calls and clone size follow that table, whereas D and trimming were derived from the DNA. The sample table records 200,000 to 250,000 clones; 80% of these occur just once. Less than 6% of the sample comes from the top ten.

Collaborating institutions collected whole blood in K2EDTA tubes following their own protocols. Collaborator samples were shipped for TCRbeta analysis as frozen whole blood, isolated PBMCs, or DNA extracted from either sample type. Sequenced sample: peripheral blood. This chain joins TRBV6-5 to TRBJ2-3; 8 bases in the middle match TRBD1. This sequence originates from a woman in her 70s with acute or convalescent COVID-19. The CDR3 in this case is CASADRGPTDTQYF. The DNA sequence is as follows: TGTGCCAGCGCCGACAGGGGACCGACAGATACGCAGTATTTT.